Following are 4 T cell receptor beta chains from one sample sequenced in a study of cytomegalovirus exposure and HLA in healthy donors. Only in-frame clones appear in the TCRdb table, and some are missing; sequencing was by immunoSEQ multiplex PCR. The table shows about 170,000 clones, with 86% occurring only once. Material for sequencing was PBMCs. The receptors here all came from a man younger than 35 in good health and CMV-seropositive.

This chain connects TRBV28 to TRBJ2-3; perhaps TRBD2 as D (5 bases). CDR1 is MDHEN, CDR2 SYDVKM, per germline. V lost 4 bases and J 1 base, leaving 15 bases between the germline ends. The CDR3 totals 16 residues. CDR3 sequence: CASSSRTRPGTDTQYF. CDR3 bases: TGTGCCAGCAGTTCACGGACTCGACCCGGCACAGATACGCAGTATTTT.

This clone was detected once. This chain links TRBV14 with TRBJ1-2; no definite D call. V lost 2 bases to trimming and J lost 0 bases, with 4 bases between them. This CDR3 is built from 13 residues. Germline V gene lookup returns CDR1 SGHDN and CDR2 FVKESK. DNA of the CDR3: TGTGCCAGCAGCCAATATACTAACTATGGCTACACCTTC. Translation: CASSQYTNYGYTF.

The chain couples TRBV27 to TRBJ1-2; maybe TRBD1 (6 bases). Germline loops: CDR1 MNHEY, CDR2 SMNVEV (reference sequence). V lost 7 bases and J 8 bases, leaving 17 bases between the germline ends. The CDR3 runs 13 residues. CDR3 DNA: TGTGCCAGCATGGGACACCGTTCTGGAGGCTACACCTTC. Amino acids: CASMGHRSGGYTF.

CDR3: CASSASDMSSYEQYF. CDR3 sequence (DNA): TGTGCCAGCAGCGCGTCGGACATGAGCTCCTACGAGCAGTACTTC. The chain uses TRBV9 and TRBJ2-7, with D perhaps matching TRBD1 (5 bases). CDR1 is SGDLS, CDR2 YYNGEE, per germline. The CDR3 runs to 15 residues. Trimming shortened V by 3 bases and J by 0 bases, and 13 bases separated the two germline ends.